Detailed here is one T cell receptor (beta chain). The source of the sample is a study of blood T cell repertoires in COVID-19. As for the study in general: PBMCs, B-cell-depleted T cells, or T cells provided the cDNA or gDNA that made up the material.

Per germline, CDR1 MNHEY and CDR2 SVGAGI. V lost 2 bases, J lost 7 bases, and 12 bases lay in between. The CDR3 has 15 amino acids. Some clones are missing from TCRdb's copy, which holds only in-frame ones; the method was immunoSEQ multiplex PCR. The sample yields approximately 200,000 clones, 80% to 90% seen once. V is TRBV6-5 and J is TRBJ1-6; D gene ambiguous. The sequence derives from a human donor with active or convalescent COVID-19. The donor label of this sample is uncertain. The sequenced sample consisted of peripheral blood. CDR3 coding DNA: TGTGCCAGCAGTTACCGGGGAACGGGGAATTCACCCCTCCACTTT. The encoded protein is CASSYRGTGNSPLHF.